This entry features one T cell receptor (beta chain) sequence. Germline CDR1 and CDR2: MNHEY and SMNVEV (reference sequence). The CDR3 is made up of 17 amino acids. J lost 8 bases, V lost 4 bases, and 8 bases had no gene match. The data are from a study of blood T cell repertoires in COVID-19. Background on the study: Sources were T cells, B-cell-depleted T cells, or PBMCs; the material itself was cDNA or gDNA.

Per the original data handling: Scientists estimated how many nucleated cells there were by amplifying reference gene primers. Here immunoSEQ multiplex PCR was the method, and the copy in TCRdb shows in-frame clones only, minus some. V and J calls and clone size come straight from that table; D and trimming were deduced from the DNA. The table shows fewer than 350,000 clones, with 85% occurring only once. Across 20 to 25 US areas, participants ranged in age from about 18 to 90 years. The sequenced sample consisted of PBMCs or T cells enriched from blood (not recorded which). The chain employs TRBV27 and TRBJ2-1; TRBD2 matches at 16 bases. This receptor was taken from a woman between 45 and 60 years old who had recovered from COVID-19. CDR3 amino acids: CASSSNLGLAGGHEQFF. The CDR3, as DNA: TGTGCCAGCAGTTCAAATTTGGGACTAGCGGGGGGGCATGAGCAGTTCTTC.